This T cell receptor beta chain was observed in a study of CD8+ T cells in alopecia areata. Reverse transcription of extracted RNA yielded cDNA, which provided the sequencing template. Sequenced by immunoSEQ multiplex PCR; TCRdb stores in-frame clones only, minus some. The sample records 200,000 to 250,000 clones, approximately 40% being singletons. Treatment: oral pan-JAK inhibitor, 5-10 mg twice daily. From alopecia areata patients, lesional scalp punch biopsies and peripheral blood were collected. The CDR3 has 14 residues. In germline, CDR1 is SGDLS, CDR2 YYNGEE. The V and J ends lost 4 bases and 7 bases, in that order; junction bases with no gene match: 6.

This specimen consisted of CD4+ T cells sorted from blood, obtained between weeks 36 and 40, from a patient treated with tofacitinib. The source of this sequence is a human donor with alopecia areata. The rearrangement links TRBV9 to TRBJ1-2; 11 bases match TRBD1. CDR3: CASSRGQGVGGYTF. Here the CDR3 DNA reads TGTGCCAGCAGCCGGGGACAGGGGGTGGGTGGCTACACCTTC.